These 24 T cell receptor beta chains were sequenced from one sample in a study of T cells after yellow fever vaccination. MiXCR, run by TCRdb on the 5' RACE reads, gives a single entry per CDR3 protein. The sample contains 250,000 to 350,000 distinct CDR3 sequences, around 4.5% of which appear only once. Sequenced material: PBMCs, taken 15 days after the yellow fever booster vaccination. The source is a man between 18 and 29 years old who received the YFV17D yellow fever vaccine.

This clonotype has only a few counts. This chain uses TRBV27 with TRBJ1-6, with D perhaps TRBD1 (6 bases). Trimming removed 3 bases at V and 10 bases at J, with 10 bases between. The CDR3 is 13 amino acids. Germline-derived CDR1 and CDR2 are MNHEY and SMNVEV (reference sequence). CDR3 loop: CASSFTGRSPLHF. As DNA, the CDR3 is TGTGCCAGCAGTTTTACAGGGAGATCACCCCTCCACTTT.

This clonotype was observed many times. CDR3 bases: TGTGCCAGCAGCTTAGAGGGTTCAGGGGAGTCTGAAGCTTTCTTT. Its translation is CASSLEGSGESEAFF. This chain connects TRBV7-9 to TRBJ1-1; possibly TRBD1 for D (6 bases). V gave up 1 base and J gave up 6 bases, with 15 bases separating them. The CDR3 loop spans 15 amino acids. Germline-derived CDR1 and CDR2 are SEHNR and FQNEAQ (reference sequence).

The chain has TRBV30 and TRBJ1-3; D is undetermined. V lost 0 bases and J 4 bases, leaving 13 bases between the germline ends. The germline V gene has CDR1 GTSNPN and CDR2 SVGIG (reference sequence). The CDR3 consists of 15 residues. The CDR3 loop is CAWSVIGFSGNTIYF. Written as DNA, the CDR3 is TGTGCCTGGAGTGTAATCGGTTTTTCAGGAAACACCATATATTTT.

This clonotype has just a few counts. This sequence joins TRBV29-1 and TRBJ1-5, with D possibly TRBD1 on 5 matching bases. Germline values: CDR1 SQVTM, CDR2 ANQGSEA. The CDR3 has 13 residues. The V and J ends lost 4 bases and 5 bases respectively, with 12 bases between them. The CDR3 is CSVGLGRDQPQHF. The CDR3 DNA reads TGCAGCGTTGGTTTGGGACGGGATCAGCCCCAGCATTTT. Full variable domain (missing parts from reference TRBV29-1 and TRBJ1-5): SAVISQKPSRDICQRGTSLTIQCQVDSQVTMMFWYRQQPGQSLTLIATANQGSEATYESGFVIDKFPISRPNLTFSTLTVSNMSPEDSSIYLCSVGLGRDQPQHFGDGTRLSIL.

This clonotype was counted a few times. Compared with germline, one end of the junction differs, possibly owing to a read error. The chain recombines TRBV5-1 with TRBJ2-5; D remains unclear. Per the germline V gene, CDR1 is SGHRS and CDR2 is YFSETQ. The CDR3 has 15 residues. The DNA for the CDR3 is TGCGCCAGCAACTTGGAGATCCAGCTCTCAGAGACCCAGTACTTC. Translation: CASNLEIQLSETQYF. The full variable domain, in which reference TRBV5-1 and TRBJ2-5 provide the parts outside the CDR3, is KAGVTQTPRYLIKTRGQQVTLSCSPISGHRSVSWYQQTPGQGLQFLFEYFSETQRNKGNFPGRFSGRQFSNSRSEMNVSTLELGDSALYLCASNLEIQLSETQYFGPGTRLLVL.

This chain connects TRBV7-2 to TRBJ2-3; 8 positions match TRBD2. This CDR3 has 14 amino acids. CDR1 is SGHTA and CDR2 is FQGNSA in the germline V gene. Trimming took 6 bases from V and 5 from J; bases not matched to a gene: 7. The CDR3 loop reads CASSQPGGVDTQYF. The CDR3 nucleotides are TGTGCCAGCAGTCAGCCGGGAGGGGTAGATACGCAGTATTTT.

This clonotype turned up a few times. DNA of the CDR3: TGCGCCAGCAGCCCAGACTTCTCCTACAATGAGCAGTTCTTC. It translates to CASSPDFSYNEQFF. This rearrangement joins TRBV4-3 to TRBJ2-1; D not certain. The germline V gene encodes CDR1 LGHNA and CDR2 YSLEER. This CDR3 has 14 residues. V lost 4 bases, J lost 0 bases, and 7 bases lay in between.

Many counts were recorded for this clonotype. J is TRBJ1-2 and V is TRBV20-1, with D unresolved. V was pared by 3 bases and J by 4 bases, with 12 bases between. The CDR3 totals 13 residues. The germline gives CDR1 DFQATT, CDR2 SNEGSKA (reference sequence). CDR3 loop: CSASPGQAYGYTF. Written as DNA, the CDR3 is TGCAGTGCTAGCCCCGGGCAGGCCTATGGCTACACCTTC.

The table lists this clonotype with many counts. CDR3 in amino acids: CATISGARAYEQYF. CDR3 in DNA: TGTGCCACCATCTCGGGAGCCAGGGCTTACGAGCAGTACTTC. The chain is built from TRBV24-1 and TRBJ2-7, with D perhaps TRBD2 (6 bases). Germline CDR1 is KGHDR and CDR2 is SFDVKD. V was clipped by 8 bases and J by 4 bases, with 17 bases between them. The CDR3 has 14 residues.

In its sample, this clonotype was seen many times. The chain joins TRBV12-3 or TRBV12-4 to TRBJ2-2; D might be TRBD1 or TRBD2, each matching 5 bases. The CDR3 has 15 amino acids. Trimming removed 6 bases from V and 2 bases from J, with 13 bases in between. The CDR3 region has the DNA TGTGCCAGCAGCCCTCGGGGCGGCAACACCGGGGAGCTGTTTTTT. It specifies CASSPRGGNTGELFF.

This clonotype was seen ten or more times. The chain carries TRBV9 and TRBJ1-2, with D possibly matching TRBD1 (6 bases). The CDR3 is made up of 13 amino acids. V dropped 3 bases and J dropped 8 bases, with 14 bases sitting between them. Germline V gene data show CDR1 as SGDLS and CDR2 as YYNGEE. The CDR3 sequence: CASSEGETAGYTF. CDR3 nucleotides: TGTGCCAGCAGCGAGGGGGAGACAGCCGGCTACACCTTC.

The table lists this clonotype with a few counts. The chain links TRBV7-2 to TRBJ2-3; 9 bases match TRBD2. With 6 bases clipped from V and 5 bases from J, the junction kept 9 bases outside the gene matches. Germline V gene sequence: CDR1 SGHTA, CDR2 FQGNSA. The CDR3 extends over 15 amino acids. In DNA, the CDR3 is TGTGCCAGCAGACCCCCGGGACTAGCCCGAGATACGCAGTATTTT. Encoded protein: CASRPPGLARDTQYF.

CDR3 nucleotides: TGTGCCAGCTCACCACCTCCCAGGGCAAGCAATCAGCCCCAGCATTTT. Its protein is CASSPPPRASNQPQHF. This chain connects TRBV18 to TRBJ1-5, with D maybe TRBD1 (5 bases). The V end was cut by 0 bases, the J end by 1 base, with 10 bases between. The germline gives CDR1 KGHSH, CDR2 LQKENI. There are 16 residues in the CDR3.

Many counts were recorded for this clonotype. J is TRBJ1-2 and V is TRBV10-3, with a weak D call TRBD1 (5 bases). CDR3 size: 14 residues. CDR1 and CDR2 (germline): ENHRY, SYGVKD. The V and J ends lost 4 bases and 5 bases respectively, with 14 bases between them. As DNA, the CDR3 is TGTGCCATCAGTGGCACAGCCGGGGGATATGGCTACACCTTC. Amino acid sequence: CAISGTAGGYGYTF.

This clonotype occurred many times. The chain has TRBV20-1 and TRBJ2-5; 9 bases match TRBD2. Germline V CDR1 and CDR2: DFQATT, SNEGSKA (reference sequence). The CDR3 contains 15 residues. Trimming removed 3 bases from V and 5 bases from J; junction bases left unmatched: 10. CDR3 sequence: CSARAIAGVVETQYF. The CDR3 DNA sequence: TGCAGTGCTAGGGCTATAGCGGGGGTTGTGGAGACCCAGTACTTC.

This clonotype was counted at least ten times. The rearrangement joins TRBV6-5 to TRBJ2-1; either TRBD1 or TRBD2 may fit D (5 bases each). This CDR3 is built from 15 residues. V was pared by 4 bases and J by 10 bases, with 20 bases between. The germline V gene has CDR1 MNHEY and CDR2 SVGAGI. The CDR3 here is CASSSSGGRDREQFF. CDR3 DNA: TGTGCCAGCAGTTCAAGTGGGGGTAGGGATCGGGAGCAGTTCTTC.

In this sample, this clonotype turned up a few times. The J gene is TRBJ2-7, the V gene TRBV29-1, with D perhaps assigned TRBD1 or TRBD2 (6 bases each). The CDR3 totals 14 residues. Trimming removed 6 bases from V and 4 bases from J, with 19 bases in between. Germline lookup yields CDR1 SQVTM and CDR2 ANQGSEA. This CDR3 is CSVAEGGRYYEQYF. CDR3 coding DNA: TGCAGCGTGGCTGAGGGGGGCCGCTATTACGAGCAGTACTTC.

The V and J genes are TRBV6-5 and TRBJ1-1, with 8 nucleotides matching TRBD1. J lost 11 bases, V lost 2 bases, and 7 bases had no gene match. Germline V gene sequence: CDR1 MNHEY, CDR2 SVGAGI. The CDR3 consists of 13 residues. In DNA, the CDR3 is TGTGCCAGCAGTTACGGCCAGGGGGCGCGGGCTTTCTTT. It codes for CASSYGQGARAFF.

This clonotype was seen ten or more times. The CDR3 sequence is CASSYPREGSSTDTQYF. The CDR3 DNA reads as TGTGCCAGCAGTTACCCCAGAGAAGGGTCTAGCACAGATACGCAGTATTTT. The V and J genes are TRBV6-6 and TRBJ2-3; D unclear. V lost 2 bases and J 0 bases, leaving 15 bases between the germline ends. Germline-derived CDR1 and CDR2 are MNHNY and SVGAGI (reference sequence). The CDR3 spans 17 residues.

This clonotype came up many times. The rearrangement links TRBV4-1 to TRBJ1-2, with unresolved D. Germline CDR1 and CDR2: MGHRA and YSYEKL. The CDR3 spans 13 residues. Deletions cut 0 bases from V and 6 bases from J, with 8 bases between. CDR3 protein: CASSQDLGDGYTF. The CDR3 nucleotides are TGCGCCAGCAGCCAAGATCTTGGCGATGGCTACACCTTC.

This clonotype turned up a few times. V gene TRBV24-1 combines with J gene TRBJ2-3; D is undetermined. The CDR3 is made up of 13 amino acids. CDR1 and CDR2 (germline): KGHDR, SFDVKD. Trimming removed 2 bases at V and 5 bases at J, with 7 bases between. The CDR3 coding sequence is TGTGCCACCAGTGATTCTAGGGAAGATACGCAGTATTTT. The encoded protein is CATSDSREDTQYF.

This chain connects TRBV7-9 to TRBJ2-2; D may correspond to TRBD1 or TRBD2 (5 bases each). V shed 2 bases and J shed 4 bases, with 23 bases lying between them. This CDR3 spans 19 amino acids. The germline CDR1 and CDR2 sequences are SEHNR and FQNEAQ (reference sequence). CDR3 coding DNA: TGTGCCAGCAGCTTAACGGTCGGGGCCGGGACCCAGCGCACCGGGGAGCTGTTTTTT. Protein: CASSLTVGAGTQRTGELFF.

In this sample, this clonotype turned up many times. The gene calls are TRBV4-3 and TRBJ2-3, with D hard to call. With 0 bases removed from V and 8 bases from J, the gap between germline ends came to 6 bases. The germline CDR1 and CDR2 sequences are LGHNA and YSLEER. The CDR3 consists of 12 residues. CDR3 amino acids: CASSQDPGTQYF. The CDR3 DNA follows: TGCGCCAGCAGCCAAGACCCGGGTACGCAGTATTTT.

The CDR3 sequence: CASAKQGTEQFF. CDR3 DNA sequence: TGTGCCAGCGCGAAACAGGGTACTGAGCAGTTCTTC. V usage is TRBV6-2 or TRBV6-3 and J usage is TRBJ2-1; weak D call: TRBD1 (6 bases). The CDR3 totals 12 residues. CDR1 MNHEY and CDR2 SVGEGT come from the germline V gene. V lost 8 bases and J lost 9, with 14 bases in between.